This TCR beta chain was observed in a study of T cells after yellow fever vaccination. One entry per CDR3 protein, called by TCRdb with MiXCR from the 5' RACE reads. Of 120,000 to 150,000 distinct CDR3 sequences in the sample, 6.5% to 8.5% are singletons; the top ten hold about 0.73%. This clonotype occurred a few times. This specimen was CD4+ T cells sorted from PBMCs, taken 5 days after the yellow fever booster vaccination. The TCR sequence derives from a man aged 30-40 years who received the YFV17D yellow fever vaccine.

DNA of the CDR3: TGTGCCAGCTCACCCGTCAAGGGTACAGGGACCATGACCTACGAGCAGTACTTC. Its translation is CASSPVKGTGTMTYEQYF. The rearrangement uses TRBV18 and TRBJ2-7; D is perhaps TRBD1 (6 bases). The V end lost 3 bases, the J end lost 2 bases, and 23 bases lay between the germline ends. From germline, CDR1 is KGHSH and CDR2 LQKENI. The CDR3 is 18 amino acids.